The 30 T cell receptor beta chains in this list originate from one sample, sequenced in a study of brain T cells in children with intractable seizures. The method was immunoSEQ multiplex PCR; TCRdb's version includes in-frame clones alone and lacks a portion of them. The sample has several thousand clones; 65% to 70% are singletons. Surgery cases with the highest brain T cell transcript signatures were chosen for sequencing. The material sequenced was resected brain tissue, taken at surgery. The receptor source for this set is a girl aged 2 to 9 with tuberous sclerosis and intractable seizures.

The genes are TRBV29-1 and TRBJ1-2; D gene ambiguous. The CDR3 extends over 13 amino acids. Looked up from germline, CDR1 is SQVTM and CDR2 is ANQGSEA. V was trimmed by 4 bases and J by 8 bases, leaving 17 bases between them. The CDR3 region is CSVALREVNGYTF. CDR3 sequence (DNA): TGCAGCGTTGCATTGAGGGAGGTAAACGGCTACACCTTC.

This clone has more than one count but fewer than ten. V usage is TRBV24-1 and J usage is TRBJ1-1; TRBD1 is a possible D gene (5 bases). V lost 7 bases and J lost 0, with 8 bases in between. There are 13 residues in the CDR3. Germline lookup yields CDR1 KGHDR and CDR2 SFDVKD. The CDR3 nucleotides read TGTGCCACCAGGGGACGGATGAACACTGAAGCTTTCTTT. This sequence encodes CATRGRMNTEAFF.

The chain uses TRBV7-9 and TRBJ1-2, with D unresolved. Trimming took off 0 bases at V and 7 bases at J, with 12 bases between the two ends. CDR1 is SEHNR, CDR2 FQNEAQ, per germline (reference sequence). CDR3 length: 14 residues. CDR3 in DNA: TGTGCCAGCAGCTTAGCCTCGGACCCGGGTGGCTACACCTTC. It codes for CASSLASDPGGYTF.

CDR3 DNA sequence: TGTGCCAGCAGCTTCTTCGAGAATGATAGTTCACCCCTCCACTTT. Translation gives CASSFFENDSSPLHF. V is TRBV7-6 and J is TRBJ1-6; D gene uncertain. The CDR3 extends over 15 amino acids. CDR1 SGHVS and CDR2 FNYEAQ come from the germline V gene. Trimming left V 3 bases short and J 9 bases short, with 15 bases between.

The chain recombines TRBV4-1 with TRBJ1-5, with no clear D. Germline CDR1 MGHRA, CDR2 YSYEKL. The CDR3 spans 17 residues. The V gene lost 3 bases and the J gene lost 2 bases, with 17 bases spanning the gap. Here the CDR3 reads CASSQLHPVDGNQPQHF. CDR3 nucleotides: TGCGCCAGCAGCCAGTTACACCCAGTCGATGGCAATCAGCCCCAGCATTTT.

The chain carries TRBV3-1 (or the pseudogene TRBV3-2) and TRBJ1-3; D not resolved. Looked up from germline, CDR1 is LGHDT and CDR2 is YNNKEL (reference sequence). V was shortened by 0 bases and J by 0 bases, with 6 bases between the two germline ends. The CDR3 runs 15 residues. The CDR3 DNA is TGTGCCAGCAGCCAAGATATCCTCTCTGGAAACACCATATATTTT. This translates into CASSQDILSGNTIYF.

The CDR3 nucleotides are TGTGCCAGCAGCCAAGATGTTGGACAGGCCAATGAAAAACTGTTTTTT. It is translated as CASSQDVGQANEKLFF. V gene TRBV14 combines with J gene TRBJ1-4, with TRBD1 identical over 7 bases. Germline CDR1 SGHDN, CDR2 FVKESK. The CDR3 totals 16 residues. The ends lost 0 bases at V and 5 bases at J; junction bases unmatched: 6.

The CDR3 DNA is TGTGCCAGCAGCCCAACGCCAGGGGAGTCTGGAAACACCATATATTTT. Protein product: CASSPTPGESGNTIYF. V and J are TRBV2 and TRBJ1-3; D is perhaps TRBD1 (6 bases). V shed 6 bases and J shed 1 base, with 16 bases lying between them. There are 16 residues in the CDR3. From germline, CDR1 is SNHLY and CDR2 FYNNEI.

This clone was seen a single time. This CDR3 reads CASSFLGDSSGNTIYF. CDR3 DNA: TGTGCCAGCAGTTTTCTGGGGGACTCTTCCGGAAACACCATATATTTT. The J gene is TRBJ1-3, the V gene TRBV28; D is possibly TRBD1 (5 bases). With 3 bases removed from V and 4 bases from J, the gap between germline ends came to 16 bases. Germline values: CDR1 MDHEN, CDR2 SYDVKM. CDR3 length equals 16 residues.

The chain employs TRBV6-4 and TRBJ1-2, with a tentative D call TRBD1 (6 bases). The V end was cut by 7 bases, the J end by 8 bases, with 17 bases between. From germline, CDR1 is MRHNA and CDR2 SNTAGT. CDR3 size: 13 residues. CDR3 nucleotides: TGTGCCAGCACCCCGTGGGGGGCGCAAGGCTACACCTTC. Translating gives CASTPWGAQGYTF.

This sequence joins TRBV6-1 and TRBJ2-1; D call uncertain. This CDR3 comprises 14 residues. The ends were cut back, 3 bases at V and 4 bases at J, with 10 bases in the middle. Germline assignment: CDR1 MNHNS and CDR2 SASEGT. This CDR3 is CASSDLWQYNEQFF. The CDR3 bases are TGTGCCAGCAGTGATTTATGGCAGTACAATGAGCAGTTCTTC.

About this clone: An end of the junction differs from the germline gene, which may be a read error. V is TRBV7-7 and J is TRBJ2-1, with a weak D call TRBD1 (8 bases). The CDR3 covers 15 residues. From germline, CDR1 is SSHAT and CDR2 FNYEAQ (reference sequence). Written as DNA, the CDR3 is TGTGCTAGCAGCTTAGGACAGGGAGGGTACAATGAGCAGTTCTTC. Residues: CASSLGQGGYNEQFF.

The J gene is TRBJ1-1, the V gene TRBV6-5; tentative D call: TRBD1 (5 bases). The germline V gene encodes CDR1 MNHEY and CDR2 SVGAGI. Trimming took 4 bases from V and 5 from J, leaving 8 bases between them. This CDR3 contains 12 residues. The CDR3 coding sequence is TGTGCCAGCAGTTCGGGGGGGACTGAAGCTTTCTTT. Translating it yields CASSSGGTEAFF.

The V call is TRBV12-3 or TRBV12-4, the J call TRBJ1-5; D is unresolved. V shed 2 bases and J shed 9 bases, with 8 bases lying between them. This CDR3 spans 12 amino acids. The CDR3 sequence is CASSLPLGPQHF. The CDR3 DNA reads as TGTGCCAGCAGTTTACCGCTGGGGCCCCAGCATTTT.

V is TRBV5-1 and J is TRBJ2-5, with TRBD2 matching over 7 bases. The CDR3 loop spans 15 amino acids. CDR1 is SGHRS and CDR2 is YFSETQ in the germline V gene. The ends lost 1 base at V and 6 bases at J; junction bases unmatched: 9. CDR3: CASSLLRGYEQTQYF. The CDR3 bases are TGCGCCAGCAGCTTGTTGCGGGGGTATGAGCAGACCCAGTACTTC.

This sequence joins TRBV7-8 and TRBJ2-2; no firm D call. Germline V gives CDR1 SGHVS, CDR2 FQNEAQ. V was shortened by 1 base and J by 3 bases, with 3 bases between the two germline ends. The CDR3 consists of 13 residues. CDR3: CASSLVDTGELFF. The CDR3 DNA is TGTGCCAGCAGCTTAGTCGACACCGGGGAGCTGTTTTTT. Looking up the rest from reference TRBV7-8 and TRBJ2-2 gives the full variable domain: GAGVSQSPRYKVAKRGQDVALRCDPISGHVSLFWYQQALGQGPEFLTYFQNEAQLDKSGLPSDRFFAERPEGSVSTLKIQRTQQEDSAVYLCASSLVDTGELFFGEGSRLTVL.

The chain joins TRBV6-6 to TRBJ1-1; maybe TRBD1 (6 bases). Trimming stripped 5 bases from V and 4 bases from J, with 14 bases between. The CDR3 spans 14 residues. Germline V lookup: CDR1 MNHNY, CDR2 SVGAGI (reference sequence). CDR3 protein: CASSTTGPGTEAFF. The CDR3 DNA is TGTGCCAGCAGTACCACAGGGCCTGGCACTGAAGCTTTCTTT.

V usage is TRBV7-9 and J usage is TRBJ1-4; 9 bases are a match to TRBD1. V lost 3 bases and J lost 6; bases outside the gene matches: 5. The CDR3 contains 15 residues. Germline CDR1 SEHNR, CDR2 FQNEAQ (reference sequence). The CDR3 protein is CASSFHRGPDEKLFF. In DNA form, the CDR3 reads TGTGCCAGCAGCTTCCACAGGGGGCCAGATGAAAAACTGTTTTTT.

V is TRBV12-5 and J is TRBJ1-2; tentatively, D is TRBD1 (5 bases). The CDR3 is 16 residues long. CDR1 and CDR2 (germline): LGHNT, FRNRAP. The V end lost 0 bases, the J end lost 4 bases, and 15 bases lay between the germline ends. CDR3 loop: CASGLVQRGKGYGYTF. The CDR3 DNA reads as TGTGCTAGTGGTTTGGTACAACGGGGGAAGGGCTATGGCTACACCTTC. The whole variable domain, filled in from reference TRBV12-5 and TRBJ1-2, reads DARVTQTPRHKVTEMGQEVTMRCQPILGHNTVFWYRQTMMQGLELLAYFRNRAPLDDSGMPKDRFSAEMPDATLATLKIQPSEPRDSAVYFCASGLVQRGKGYGYTFGSGTRLTVV.

The DNA of the CDR3 is TGTGCCAGCAGCTCGGGACAGGGGTTGTCTGGAAACACCATATATTTT. Translating gives CASSSGQGLSGNTIYF. V gene TRBV13 combines with J gene TRBJ1-3; 10 bases agree with TRBD1. Germline assignment: CDR1 PRHDT and CDR2 FYEKMQ (reference sequence). The CDR3 has 16 amino acids. Trimming cost V 4 bases and J 1 base; bases outside gene matches: 4. Combining the CDR3 with reference TRBV13 and TRBJ1-3 gives the whole variable domain AAGVIQSPRHLIKEKRETATLKCYPIPRHDTVYWYQQGPGQDPQFLISFYEKMQSDKGSIPDRFSAQQFSDYHSELNMSSLELGDSALYFCASSSGQGLSGNTIYFGEGSWLTVV.

Here the CDR3 DNA reads TGTGCCATCACTTCCCAAGGACAGGAGAGTAATGGCTACACCTTC. Protein product: CAITSQGQESNGYTF. The chain combines TRBV10-3 with TRBJ1-2, with TRBD1 identical over 7 bases. CDR1 and CDR2 (germline): ENHRY, SYGVKD. V was clipped by 7 bases and J by 6 bases; unmatched bases: 14. The CDR3 runs 15 residues.

In this sample, this clone turned up a few times. The chain links TRBV5-1 to TRBJ2-7; D not certain. Germline V gives CDR1 SGHRS, CDR2 YFSETQ. There are 14 residues in the CDR3. In DNA form, the CDR3 reads TGCGCCAGCAGCTTGGATGGTTCCTCCAACGAGCAGTACGTC. This codes for CASSLDGSSNEQYV.

V gene TRBV5-6 combines with J gene TRBJ1-2; D might be TRBD1 (6 bases). The CDR3 extends over 15 amino acids. V was clipped by 1 base and J by 4 bases, with 14 bases between them. Germline V CDR1 and CDR2: SGHDT, YYEEEE. CDR3 region: CASSLLRTVAYGYTF. In nucleotides, the CDR3 is TGTGCCAGCAGCTTGTTGCGGACAGTTGCCTATGGCTACACCTTC.

This clone is medium-sized by share. The chain combines TRBV2 with TRBJ2-7; the match to TRBD2 covers 11 bases. The V gene end was trimmed by 5 bases and the J gene end by 0 bases; junction bases not matched to a gene: 0. CDR1 and CDR2 from the germline V gene are SNHLY and FYNNEI. The CDR3 loop spans 14 amino acids. CDR3 in amino acids: CASSLAGGSYEQYF. The CDR3 coding sequence is TGTGCCAGCAGTCTAGCGGGGGGCTCCTACGAGCAGTACTTC.

This chain links TRBV7-2 with TRBJ2-6, with TRBD1 matching over 9 bases. Germline CDR1 is SGHTA and CDR2 is FQGNSA. V trimming: 0 bases; J trimming: 2 bases; junction bases outside the gene matches: 2. The CDR3 runs to 17 residues. The CDR3, as DNA: TGTGCCAGCAGCTTAGCGCGGGACAGGGCTGGGGCCAACGTCCTGACTTTC. It encodes CASSLARDRAGANVLTF.

The V gene is TRBV24-1, the J gene TRBJ2-3; D may be TRBD2 (6 bases). Germline lookup yields CDR1 KGHDR and CDR2 SFDVKD. The CDR3 spans 16 residues. V dropped 4 bases and J dropped 3 bases, with 16 bases sitting between them. The CDR3 loop reads CATSDPTGLRTDTQYF. The CDR3 DNA follows: TGTGCCACCAGTGACCCTACGGGACTTAGAACAGATACGCAGTATTTT.

The chain links TRBV27 to TRBJ2-3, with unresolved D. The CDR3 has 12 residues. The V end lost 5 bases, the J end lost 3 bases, and 6 bases lay between the germline ends. The V gene's germline CDR1 is MNHEY and CDR2 SMNVEV (reference sequence). The CDR3 protein is CASSMGTDTQYF. The CDR3 DNA sequence: TGTGCCAGCAGTATGGGGACAGATACGCAGTATTTT.

This chain connects TRBV27 to TRBJ1-5; TRBD1 is a possible D gene (5 bases). The CDR3 runs 15 residues. CDR1 and CDR2 from the germline V gene are MNHEY and SMNVEV (reference sequence). V was trimmed by 3 bases and J by 0 bases, leaving 9 bases between them. CDR3 sequence (DNA): TGTGCCAGCAGTTTCGGGGGGGGTAGCAATCAGCCCCAGCATTTT. This codes for CASSFGGGSNQPQHF.

The V gene is TRBV19, the J gene TRBJ1-1; 8 bases align to TRBD1. CDR1 is LNHDA and CDR2 is SQIVND in the germline V gene (reference sequence). The V gene end was trimmed by 4 bases and the J gene end by 0 bases; junction bases not matched to a gene: 10. The CDR3 has 17 residues. The CDR3 here is CASSTPTGVFMNTEAFF. As DNA, the CDR3 is TGTGCCAGTAGTACCCCGACAGGGGTTTTCATGAACACTGAAGCTTTCTTT.

This clone is medium-sized by share. The gene calls are TRBV3-1 (or the pseudogene TRBV3-2) and TRBJ2-7; TRBD1 matches at 8 bases. CDR1 is LGHDT and CDR2 is YNNKEL in the germline V gene (reference sequence). Trimming cost V 0 bases and J 1 base; bases outside gene matches: 5. The CDR3 totals 16 residues. The CDR3 DNA reads as TGTGCCAGCAGCCAAGATTCGACAGGGGTGTCCTACGAGCAGTACTTC. Amino acids: CASSQDSTGVSYEQYF.